The 2 T cell receptor beta chains below come from one sample, sequenced in a study of identifying expanded T cells in peripheral blood. TCRdb keeps only in-frame clones here, not all; method: immunoSEQ multiplex PCR. The data show approximately 120,000 clones, around 89% seen once. Material for sequencing was blood. Receptor source: a person aged 18 to 75 in good health.

The J gene is TRBJ2-5, the V gene TRBV2, with D uncertain. The J call may be in error: the DNA end matches TRBJ2-7 better. Germline lookup yields CDR1 SNHLY and CDR2 FYNNEI. The CDR3 extends over 11 amino acids. The CDR3 loop reads CASSEYYEQYF. The CDR3 coding sequence is TGTGCCAGCAGTGAATACTACGAGCAGTACTTC.

The rearrangement links TRBV28 to TRBJ2-5, with D possibly matching TRBD1 (6 bases). Trimming pared 1 base from V and 5 bases from J, leaving 11 bases between. There are 14 residues in the CDR3. Germline V lookup: CDR1 MDHEN, CDR2 SYDVKM. As DNA, the CDR3 is TGTGCCAGCAGTTTATCAGACAGGAGGGAGACCCAGTACTTC. It is translated as CASSLSDRRETQYF.